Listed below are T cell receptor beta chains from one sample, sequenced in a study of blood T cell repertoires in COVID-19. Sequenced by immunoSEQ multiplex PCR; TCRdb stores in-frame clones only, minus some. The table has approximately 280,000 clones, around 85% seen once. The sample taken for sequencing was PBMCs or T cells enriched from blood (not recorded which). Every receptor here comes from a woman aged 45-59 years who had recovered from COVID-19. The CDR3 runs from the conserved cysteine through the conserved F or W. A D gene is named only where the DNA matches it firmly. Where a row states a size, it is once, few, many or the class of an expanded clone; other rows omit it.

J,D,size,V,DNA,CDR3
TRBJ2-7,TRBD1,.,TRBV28,TGTGCCAGCAGTAACAGGGGGAACTCCTACGAGCAGTACTTC,CASSNRGNSYEQYF
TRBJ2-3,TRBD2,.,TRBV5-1,TGCGCCAGCAGCCGACAGGTCTTCTCCGCGGGGGGAGAAGATACGCAGTATTTT,CASSRQVFSAGGEDTQYF
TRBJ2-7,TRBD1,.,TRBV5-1,TGCGCCAGCAGCTTAAGTGGGACAGGGGGCCGCGAGCAGTACTTC,CASSLSGTGGREQYF
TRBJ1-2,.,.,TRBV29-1,TGCAGCGTTCGGGGTACCCTGACGGGCTACACCTTC,CSVRGTLTGYTF
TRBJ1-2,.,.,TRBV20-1,TGCAGTGCTAGTCGGGGTAACTATGGCTACACCTTC,CSASRGNYGYTF
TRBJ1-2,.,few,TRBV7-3,TGTGCCAGCAGCTTAACGCGTGAAGCTGGCTACACCTTC,CASSLTREAGYTF
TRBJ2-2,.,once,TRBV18,TGTGCCAGCTCACACAGGACAGTGACAGGGGAGCTGTTTTTT,CASSHRTVTGELFF
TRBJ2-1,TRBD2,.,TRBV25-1,TGTGCCAGCAGTGGATGGACTAGCGGGACCTACAATGAGCAGTTCTTC,CASSGWTSGTYNEQFF
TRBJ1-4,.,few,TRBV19,TGTGCCAGTAGTATTCGGCTAGATGAAAAACTGTTTTTT,CASSIRLDEKLFF
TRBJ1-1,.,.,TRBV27,TGTGCCAGCAGTTCGCTATCAAAGAACACTGAAGCTTTCTTT,CASSSLSKNTEAFF
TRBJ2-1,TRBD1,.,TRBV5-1,TGCGCCAGCAGCCGGACAGGGCCCGGGGGATACAATGAGCAGTTCTTC,CASSRTGPGGYNEQFF
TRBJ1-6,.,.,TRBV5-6,TGTGCCAGCAGCCGGTTGTCCTATAATTCACCCCTCCACTTT,CASSRLSYNSPLHF
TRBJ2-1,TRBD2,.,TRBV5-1,TGCGCCAGCAGCTTTGGCGGGGGCAATGAGCAGTTCTTC,CASSFGGGNEQFF
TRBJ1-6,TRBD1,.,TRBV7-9,TGTGCCAGCAGTAGACAGGGGAATTCACCCCTCCACTTT,CASSRQGNSPLHF
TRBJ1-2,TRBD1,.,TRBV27,TGTGCCAGCAGTTCCTTTAGTCCCGGGACAGGGCAGTATGGCTACACCTTC,CASSSFSPGTGQYGYTF
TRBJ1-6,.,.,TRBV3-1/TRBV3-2,TGTGCCAGCAGCCAAGGACAGTCAAATTCACCCCTCCACTTT,CASSQGQSNSPLHF
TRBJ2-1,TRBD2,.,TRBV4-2,TGTGCCAGCAGCCAAGGGAGGAGGCTAGCGGGGGGGCCACGTGAGCAGTTCTTC,CASSQGRRLAGGPREQFF
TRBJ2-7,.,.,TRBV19,TGTGCCAGTAGTATAGGGCTAGCGTCATACGAGCAGTACTTC,CASSIGLASYEQYF
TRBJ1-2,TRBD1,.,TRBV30,TGTGCCTGGAGACCGGGACAGAGAAATGGCTACACCTTC,CAWRPGQRNGYTF
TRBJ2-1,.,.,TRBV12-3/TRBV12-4,TGTGCCAGCAGGTCATACTTGAAGCAGTTCTTC,CASRSYLKQFF